This entry lists 20 T cell receptor beta chains sequenced from one sample in a study of blood T cells in healthy people across ages. A second PCR of about 6 to 11 cycles used a sample-barcoded 5' primer and a J-beta primer mix. MiXCR was run by TCRdb on the 5' RACE reads, yielding one entry per CDR3 protein. Here the sample spans 700,000 to 850,000 distinct CDR3 sequences, roughly 40% being singletons. The sample consisted of blood. The receptor source for this set is a man younger than 35 in good health.

The chain couples TRBV5-1 to TRBJ2-1; TRBD1 aligns across 7 bases. The CDR3 runs 16 residues. Per germline, CDR1 SGHRS and CDR2 YFSETQ. The V segment lost 6 bases and the J segment 10 bases; nucleotides outside the gene matches: 19. CDR3 protein: CASILDREPLPYEQFF. The CDR3 DNA follows: TGCGCCAGCATCCTAGACAGGGAACCTCTCCCCTACGAGCAGTTCTTC.

This clonotype turned up a few times. The chain is built from TRBV5-1 and TRBJ2-3; maybe TRBD2 (6 bases). The V and J ends lost 5 bases and 0 bases respectively, with 16 bases between them. Germline CDR1 reads SGHRS; CDR2 reads YFSETQ. CDR3 size: 16 residues. The CDR3, as DNA: TGCGCCAGCAGAGCTTGGGTCGGGGGAAGCACAGATACGCAGTATTTT. Its translation is CASRAWVGGSTDTQYF.

The chain has TRBV7-9 and TRBJ2-7; D might be TRBD1 (5 bases). V lost 8 bases and J 2 bases, leaving 10 bases between the germline ends. CDR3 length: 12 amino acids. Looked up from germline, CDR1 is SEHNR and CDR2 is FQNEAQ (reference sequence). Written as DNA, the CDR3 is TGTGCCAGCGTAGGCAGGGCCTACGAGCAGTACTTC. Residues: CASVGRAYEQYF.

This clonotype was seen more than once but under ten times. The chain links TRBV12-3 or TRBV12-4 to TRBJ2-3; 8 positions match TRBD2. This CDR3 contains 14 residues. V shed 5 bases and J 6 bases; nucleotides not matched to a gene: 7. Here the CDR3 reads CASSPLAAGDTQYF. DNA of the CDR3: TGTGCCAGCAGTCCACTAGCGGCAGGGGATACGCAGTATTTT.

The V and J genes are TRBV5-6 and TRBJ2-1; D possibly matches TRBD1 or TRBD2 (5 bases each). The V gene lost 9 bases and the J gene lost 8 bases, with 27 bases spanning the gap. The CDR3 is 16 amino acids. From germline, CDR1 is SGHDT and CDR2 YYEEEE. The CDR3 coding sequence is TGTGCCAACAGGCCCGGGTTTGGGGGTGTTGGCGATGAGCAGTTCTTC. Its translation is CANRPGFGGVGDEQFF.

This clonotype was recorded at least ten times. The CDR3 protein is CASSLSSGYYEQYF. DNA for the CDR3: TGTGCCAGCAGCCTATCTAGCGGATACTACGAGCAGTACTTC. The chain employs TRBV14 and TRBJ2-7; TRBD2 matches 7 bases. Germline assignment: CDR1 SGHDN and CDR2 FVKESK. This CDR3 is 14 amino acids long. J lost 3 bases, V lost 4 bases, and 6 bases had no gene match. The whole variable domain, filled in from reference TRBV14 and TRBJ2-7, reads EAGVTQFPSHSVIEKGQTVTLRCDPISGHDNLYWYRRVMGKEIKFLLHFVKESKQDESGMPNNRFLAERTGGTYSTLKVQPAELEDSGVYFCASSLSSGYYEQYFGPGTRLTVT.

The chain combines TRBV7-9 with TRBJ2-1, with 10 bases lining up with TRBD2. This CDR3 comprises 17 residues. Unmatched junction bases numbered 11, after V lost 1 base and J lost 8 bases. Germline V gene lookup returns CDR1 SEHNR and CDR2 FQNEAQ (reference sequence). CDR3 sequence: CASSLVLLSGGEDEQFF. The CDR3 DNA reads as TGTGCCAGCAGCTTAGTCCTCCTCAGCGGGGGGGAAGATGAGCAGTTCTTC.

In the case of this clonotype: A read error may produce the germline difference seen at one junction end. The rearrangement uses TRBV13 and TRBJ2-3; 9 bases match TRBD1. Looked up from germline, CDR1 is PRHDT and CDR2 is FYEKMQ (reference sequence). The CDR3 is 16 amino acids. This chain's CDR3 is CVSSFLTGGRTDTQYF. CDR3 bases: TGTGTCAGCAGCTTCTTGACAGGGGGTCGCACAGATACGCAGTATTTT.

The chain couples TRBV14 to TRBJ1-4, with no clear D. This CDR3 region has 15 residues. Per the germline V gene, CDR1 is SGHDN and CDR2 is FVKESK. V gave up 2 bases and J gave up 8 bases, with 15 bases separating them. The CDR3 loop is CASSQYPGPEEKLFF. CDR3 coding DNA: TGTGCCAGCAGCCAATATCCCGGGCCCGAGGAAAAACTGTTTTTT.

This chain links TRBV20-1 with TRBJ1-4; D gene uncertain. The germline V gene encodes CDR1 DFQATT and CDR2 SNEGSKA (reference sequence). V was shortened by 4 bases and J by 6 bases, with 18 bases between the two germline ends. The CDR3 consists of 15 residues. The CDR3 DNA reads TGCAGTGCTAATCTGTTCCGGGGAGGCGATGAAAAACTGTTTTTT. Encoded protein: CSANLFRGGDEKLFF.

V is TRBV20-1 and J is TRBJ1-2, with D perhaps matching TRBD1 (5 bases). Germline CDR1 DFQATT, CDR2 SNEGSKA (reference sequence). The CDR3 extends over 13 amino acids. The CDR3 coding sequence is TGCACCTCGGGTGGGGCGTCGGTCTATGGCTACACCTTC. This gives the protein CTSGGASVYGYTF.

This clonotype has only a few counts. The rearrangement links TRBV20-1 to TRBJ2-5, with 7 nucleotides matching TRBD2. After removal of 6 bases from V and 5 bases from J, the junction contained 21 bases not matched to a gene. Germline V gives CDR1 DFQATT, CDR2 SNEGSKA (reference sequence). The CDR3 consists of 17 residues. For the CDR3, the DNA is TGCAGTGCCCTGAGGCCGCTAGCGGCCAGATCGCGGGAGACCCAGTACTTC. Translation: CSALRPLAARSRETQYF.

The V gene is TRBV4-3, the J gene TRBJ1-6, with 10 positions matching TRBD1. Germline V lookup: CDR1 LGHNA, CDR2 YSLEER. The J segment lost 9 bases and the V segment lost 0 bases, leaving 5 bases of the junction unmatched. The CDR3 runs 16 residues. CDR3 region: CASSQEDRGLGSPLHF. The CDR3 DNA reads TGCGCCAGCAGCCAAGAAGACAGGGGGCTCGGTTCACCCCTCCACTTT.

The V and J genes are TRBV3-1 and TRBJ2-5, with D uncertain. Germline V gene lookup returns CDR1 LGHDT and CDR2 YNNKEL (reference sequence). The CDR3 has 13 residues. V was cut by 2 bases and J by 12 bases, with 16 bases left in between. The CDR3: CASSQHLGIEEYF. The CDR3 coding sequence is TGTGCCAGCAGCCAACACTTAGGAATCGAGGAGTACTTC.

This rearrangement joins TRBV6-5 to TRBJ2-7; 8 nucleotides line up with TRBD1. The CDR3 covers 15 residues. Per the germline V gene, CDR1 is MNHEY and CDR2 is SVGAGI. V gave up 2 bases and J gave up 3 bases; unmatched junction bases: 6. The chain's CDR3 is CASSYRTGKDYEQYF. The CDR3 DNA reads TGTGCCAGCAGTTACCGGACAGGGAAGGACTACGAGCAGTACTTC.

Regarding this clonotype: At one end the junction does not follow the germline gene, possibly because of a read error. The chain joins TRBV15 to TRBJ2-7, with 8 bases identical to TRBD2. Looked up from germline, CDR1 is LNHNV and CDR2 is YYDKDF (reference sequence). The CDR3 totals 15 residues. In nucleotides, the CDR3 is TGTGCCACCATCAGAGTTAGCGGGGCCTCCTACGAGCAGTACTTC. Translation gives CATIRVSGASYEQYF.

This clonotype was seen more than once but under ten times. The chain recombines TRBV4-3 with TRBJ1-2, with D possibly matching TRBD1 (5 bases). This CDR3 has 15 residues. Germline V CDR1 and CDR2: LGHNA, YSLEER. Between the trimmed V and J ends, which lost 4 bases and 5 bases, there was a span of 17 bases. CDR3 amino acids: CASSRSGGDPYGYTF. CDR3 DNA: TGCGCCAGCAGCCGGTCCGGAGGGGACCCTTATGGCTACACCTTC.

In nucleotides, the CDR3 is TGTGCCAGCAGCTTCGGCAGGGTGCATCTTGAGCCCCAGCATTTT. This sequence encodes CASSFGRVHLEPQHF. The V and J genes are TRBV7-9 and TRBJ1-5; tentative D call: TRBD1 (5 bases). Trimming took off 3 bases at V and 8 bases at J, with 17 bases between the two ends. Germline V gene lookup returns CDR1 SEHNR and CDR2 FQNEAQ (reference sequence). This CDR3 comprises 15 residues.

CDR3 nucleotides: TGCAGTGCTCCCTATATCACTAGCGGGGGGAAAGAGACCCAGTACTTC. This gives the protein CSAPYITSGGKETQYF. The chain uses TRBV20-1 and TRBJ2-5; 12 bases match TRBD2. The CDR3 is 16 amino acids. Germline V lookup: CDR1 DFQATT, CDR2 SNEGSKA (reference sequence). J lost 3 bases, V lost 5 bases, and 10 bases had no gene match.

V gene TRBV24-1 combines with J gene TRBJ2-4, with 8 bases aligning to TRBD1. The CDR3 has 16 residues. Looked up from germline, CDR1 is KGHDR and CDR2 is SFDVKD. Germline trimming cut 7 bases from V and 13 bases from J; bases unmatched to any gene: 20. In nucleotides, the CDR3 is TGTGCCACCAGCGCGGGCGGACAGGGCTATTCGGGAGAGCAGTACTTC. This codes for CATSAGGQGYSGEQYF.